Presented here are 29 T cell receptor beta chains from one specimen sequenced in a study of blood T cell repertoires in COVID-19. Sequencing used immunoSEQ multiplex PCR; TCRdb keeps in-frame clones, though not all of them. The sample gives approximately 88,000 clones, under 80% of which show up once; about 20% is in the top ten. Sequencing used peripheral blood. These TCRs come from a woman aged 80 or older with active or convalescent COVID-19.

The CDR3 DNA reads TGTGCCATCAGGGCCGGGACAGGGGCAGGTCAGCCCCAGCATTTT. Amino acids: CAIRAGTGAGQPQHF. The chain recombines TRBV10-3 with TRBJ1-5; 10 bases match TRBD1. The germline gives CDR1 ENHRY, CDR2 SYGVKD. The V segment lost 6 bases and the J segment 6 bases; nucleotides outside the gene matches: 8. The CDR3 runs to 15 residues.

The chain is built from TRBV19 and TRBJ1-3; no definite D call. Between the trimmed V and J ends, which lost 1 base and 1 base, there was a span of 8 bases. CDR1 and CDR2 (germline): LNHDA, SQIVND (reference sequence). This CDR3 spans 15 amino acids. The CDR3 is CASSIVADSGNTIYF. Written as DNA, the CDR3 is TGTGCCAGTAGTATAGTAGCGGATTCTGGAAACACCATATATTTT. Variable domain in full (rest from reference TRBV19 and TRBJ1-3): DGGITQSPKYLFRKEGQNVTLSCEQNLNHDAMYWYRQDPGQGLRLIYYSQIVNDFQKGDIAEGYSVSREKKESFPLTVTSAQKNPTAFYLCASSIVADSGNTIYFGEGSWLTVV.

This clone was seen once. The J gene is TRBJ1-5, the V gene TRBV11-1, with unresolved D. The V gene lost 3 bases and the J gene lost 4 bases, with 7 bases spanning the gap. The CDR3 consists of 13 residues. The germline CDR1 and CDR2 sequences are SGHAT and FQDESV (reference sequence). CDR3 coding DNA: TGTGCCAGCAGCTTGAGTTTTAATCAGCCCCAGCATTTT. This codes for CASSLSFNQPQHF.

This chain joins TRBV28 and TRBJ1-5, with TRBD1 matching 7 bases. V gave up 5 bases and J gave up 0 bases; unmatched junction bases: 7. Germline CDR1 is MDHEN and CDR2 is SYDVKM. The CDR3 covers 16 residues. The CDR3 reads CASSHGTAYSNQPQHF. The CDR3, as DNA: TGTGCCAGCAGTCACGGGACAGCTTATAGCAATCAGCCCCAGCATTTT.

The CDR3 DNA is TGTGCCACCAGGCCATACAGGGAGATGGATGAAAAACTGTTTTTT. Its protein is CATRPYREMDEKLFF. The chain combines TRBV24-1 with TRBJ1-4; weak D call: TRBD1 (6 bases). V gave up 7 bases and J gave up 6 bases, with 17 bases separating them. The germline CDR1 and CDR2 sequences are KGHDR and SFDVKD. The CDR3 has 15 residues.

The rearrangement links TRBV28 to TRBJ1-5; D is ambiguous. Trimming shortened V by 3 bases and J by 5 bases, and 5 bases separated the two germline ends. This CDR3 has 12 residues. CDR1 is MDHEN and CDR2 is SYDVKM in the germline V gene. The CDR3 DNA is TGTGCCAGCAGTTTGTCAGATCAGCCCCAGCATTTT. It encodes CASSLSDQPQHF. The full variable domain, rest sourced from reference TRBV28 and TRBJ1-5, is DVKVTQSSRYLVKRTGEKVFLECVQDMDHENMFWYRQDPGLGLRLIYFSYDVKMKEKGDIPEGYSVSREKKERFSLILESASTNQTSMYLCASSLSDQPQHFGDGTRLSIL.

The gene calls are TRBV5-4 and TRBJ1-1; D possibly corresponds to TRBD1 (6 bases). This CDR3 has 12 amino acids. Germline V lookup: CDR1 SGHNT, CDR2 YYREEE (reference sequence). Trimming stripped 0 bases from V and 9 bases from J, with 9 bases between. In DNA form, the CDR3 reads TGTGCCAGCAGCTTGGGCGACAGGCAAGCTTTCTTT. This sequence encodes CASSLGDRQAFF.

A note on this clone: One end of the junction varies from germline; a read error may be responsible. This chain joins TRBV6-4 and TRBJ2-7; D may be TRBD2 (6 bases). The CDR3 totals 15 residues. Germline V CDR1 and CDR2: MRHNA, SNTAGT. Written as DNA, the CDR3 is TGTGCCAGCAGTGACACGCCGGGACGGCGGAGGGGAACTTCCTTC. It yields the protein CASSDTPGRRRGTSF.

The chain carries TRBV10-3 and TRBJ1-4; D is unresolved. This CDR3 spans 13 amino acids. Per the germline V gene, CDR1 is ENHRY and CDR2 is SYGVKD. Trimming left V 2 bases short and J 10 bases short, with 11 bases between. This CDR3 is CAISEEAGGKLFF. The DNA of the CDR3 is TGTGCCATCAGTGAGGAGGCGGGCGGAAAACTGTTTTTT.

This clone appeared a few times. This sequence joins TRBV4-3 and TRBJ1-1; possible D gene TRBD1, 5 bases. V lost 4 bases to trimming and J lost 3 bases, with 15 bases between them. In germline, CDR1 is LGHNA, CDR2 YSLEER. This CDR3 has 15 amino acids. In nucleotides, the CDR3 is TGCGCCAGCAGCCTTTCTTTCGGGGGAGACACTGAAGCTTTCTTT. It translates to CASSLSFGGDTEAFF.

This clone was counted ten times or more. The chain has TRBV29-1 and TRBJ2-7, with 7 positions matching TRBD1. V lost 8 bases and J lost 3; bases outside the gene matches: 7. Germline V gene lookup returns CDR1 SQVTM and CDR2 ANQGSEA. The CDR3 extends over 12 amino acids. The CDR3, as DNA: TGCAGCATCAGGACAGGAGGCTACGAGCAGTACTTC. This translates into CSIRTGGYEQYF.

The chain is built from TRBV4-2 and TRBJ2-5, with D possibly TRBD2 on 5 matching bases. This CDR3 is built from 15 residues. Germline CDR1 is LGHNA and CDR2 is YNFKEQ. The V end was cut by 0 bases, the J end by 0 bases, with 8 bases between. The CDR3, as DNA: TGTGCCAGCAGCCAAGACGGGGATAACCAAGAGACCCAGTACTTC. It encodes CASSQDGDNQETQYF.

The rearrangement uses TRBV4-3 and TRBJ1-1; D perhaps matches TRBD1 (6 bases). Trimming cost V 3 bases and J 4 bases, with 12 bases left between them. Germline-derived CDR1 and CDR2 are LGHNA and YSLEER. This CDR3 spans 14 amino acids. Here the CDR3 reads CASSQPEQGTEAFF. The CDR3 DNA reads TGCGCCAGCAGCCAGCCAGAACAGGGCACTGAAGCTTTCTTT.

This chain connects TRBV28 to TRBJ1-4; D is unresolved. Per the germline V gene, CDR1 is MDHEN and CDR2 is SYDVKM. Trimming took 6 bases from V and 7 from J, leaving 15 bases between them. The CDR3 covers 14 residues. The CDR3 is CASSLYEGVEKLFF. The CDR3, as DNA: TGTGCCAGCAGCCTCTATGAGGGTGTTGAAAAACTGTTTTTT.

This clone occurred once. V gene TRBV5-5 combines with J gene TRBJ1-3; 8 positions agree with TRBD1. J gave up 4 bases and V 0 bases, and 6 bases lay outside the gene matches. CDR1 is SGHKS, CDR2 YYEKEE, per germline (reference sequence). The CDR3 is 16 residues long. Here the CDR3 reads CASSLGQGARGNTIYF. As DNA, the CDR3 is TGTGCCAGCAGCTTGGGGCAGGGGGCCAGAGGAAACACCATATATTTT.

The chain uses TRBV6-5 and TRBJ1-2; TRBD1 matches at 8 bases. Germline V CDR1 and CDR2: MNHEY, SVGAGI. CDR3 length equals 13 residues. Trimming cost V 6 bases and J 5 bases; bases outside gene matches: 5. CDR3 amino acids: CASSQTGEYGYTF. The CDR3 DNA reads TGTGCCAGCAGCCAGACAGGGGAATATGGCTACACCTTC.

V is TRBV5-1 and J is TRBJ1-6; 8 bases fit TRBD1. CDR1 is SGHRS and CDR2 is YFSETQ in the germline V gene. The V and J ends lost 4 bases and 6 bases, in that order; junction bases with no gene match: 6. The CDR3 covers 15 residues. The CDR3 nucleotides are TGCGCCAGCAGCGACCTTACAGGGGGTAATTCACCCCTCCACTTT. Amino acid sequence: CASSDLTGGNSPLHF.

This clone was picked up a small number of times. This chain links TRBV28 with TRBJ1-1; D remains ambiguous. Deletions cut 6 bases from V and 4 bases from J, with 12 bases between. The CDR3 is 13 amino acids. Per germline, CDR1 MDHEN and CDR2 SYDVKM. This CDR3 reads CASSFIGSTEAFF. DNA of the CDR3: TGTGCCAGCAGCTTCATTGGTAGCACTGAAGCTTTCTTT.

The genes are TRBV29-1 and TRBJ1-5, with D perhaps TRBD1 (5 bases). The CDR3 is 13 amino acids. Germline CDR1 reads SQVTM; CDR2 reads ANQGSEA. The V end lost 6 bases, the J end lost 7 bases, and 16 bases lay between the germline ends. CDR3 bases: TGCAGCGTGGTTACAGGTGGAGGGCAGCCCCAGCATTTT. Protein product: CSVVTGGGQPQHF.

This sequence joins TRBV3-1 (or the pseudogene TRBV3-2) and TRBJ1-2; D is unclear. Germline CDR1 is LGHDT and CDR2 is YNNKEL (reference sequence). Deletions cut 4 bases from V and 7 bases from J, with 10 bases between. The CDR3 has 12 residues. CDR3 sequence: CASSRGIGGYTF. The CDR3 bases are TGTGCCAGCAGCCGAGGAATCGGTGGCTACACCTTC.

The sample holds a few counts of this clone. The chain employs TRBV6-6 and TRBJ1-2; 8 bases agree with TRBD1. CDR1 is MNHNY and CDR2 is SVGAGI in the germline V gene (reference sequence). Trimming at V came to 0 bases and at J to 6 bases, leaving 9 bases not matched to a gene. The length of the CDR3 is 16 residues. CDR3 nucleotides: TGTGCCAGCAGTTACTCGATAGGGACAGGATCTGATGGCTACACCTTC. Its translation is CASSYSIGTGSDGYTF.

This chain links TRBV30 with TRBJ2-7; perhaps TRBD1 as D (6 bases). From germline, CDR1 is GTSNPN and CDR2 SVGIG (reference sequence). V was shortened by 1 base and J by 7 bases, with 8 bases between the two germline ends. The CDR3 contains 11 residues. The DNA for the CDR3 is TGTGCCTGGAGTGCCGACAGGGAGCAGTACTTC. Its protein product is CAWSADREQYF.

This clone came up a few times. This chain links TRBV9 with TRBJ1-1; D not certain. Trimming took off 0 bases at V and 8 bases at J, with 17 bases between the two ends. CDR3 length equals 15 residues. Germline V gene lookup returns CDR1 SGDLS and CDR2 YYNGEE. CDR3 nucleotides: TGTGCCAGCAGCGTAGGTGCCTTAAACTCCGGGGAAGCTTTCTTT. It is translated as CASSVGALNSGEAFF.

The rearrangement joins TRBV27 to TRBJ2-7; 8 nucleotides align to TRBD1. Looked up from germline, CDR1 is MNHEY and CDR2 is SMNVEV (reference sequence). The CDR3 is 13 residues long. V lost 6 bases to trimming and J lost 3 bases; unmatched junction nucleotides: 4. CDR3 nucleotide sequence: TGTGCCAGCAGGAGACAGGGGAGCTACGAGCAGTACTTC. Protein sequence: CASRRQGSYEQYF.

The V call is TRBV2, the J call TRBJ2-2; D is perhaps TRBD1 (6 bases). Germline V lookup: CDR1 SNHLY, CDR2 FYNNEI. Trimming stripped 9 bases from V and 5 bases from J, with 10 bases between. The CDR3 spans 12 residues. The DNA for the CDR3 is TGTGCCAGAGGACAGTTTACCGGGGAGCTGTTTTTT. As protein: CARGQFTGELFF.

The chain uses TRBV6-2 or TRBV6-3 and TRBJ1-3; D not resolved. The CDR3 covers 15 residues. CDR1 and CDR2 (germline): MNHEY, SVGEGT. The V gene lost 2 bases and the J gene lost 0 bases, with 8 bases spanning the gap. The CDR3 coding sequence is TGTGCCAGCAGTTACGGCGGTCTCTCTGGAAACACCATATATTTT. Translation gives CASSYGGLSGNTIYF.

The rearrangement joins TRBV30 to TRBJ1-1; D is possibly TRBD1 (5 bases). The V gene's germline CDR1 is GTSNPN and CDR2 SVGIG (reference sequence). The CDR3 covers 13 residues. The V end lost 5 bases, the J end lost 0 bases, and 10 bases lay between the germline ends. The CDR3: CAWGQGLNTEAFF. The CDR3 DNA reads as TGTGCCTGGGGGCAGGGCCTGAACACTGAAGCTTTCTTT.

This chain connects TRBV28 to TRBJ1-4; 8 positions agree with TRBD1. The CDR3 is 14 residues long. With V trimmed by 5 bases and J by 4 bases, 3 bases remained unmatched. Germline CDR1 reads MDHEN; CDR2 reads SYDVKM. The CDR3 nucleotides read TGTGCCAGCAGTAACAGGGGGGGTAATGAAAAACTGTTTTTT. As protein: CASSNRGGNEKLFF.

For the CDR3, the DNA is TGCGCCAGCAGCCCCGAGGCTAGCGGGGGGCGCCAAGAGACCCAGTACTTC. Translation gives CASSPEASGGRQETQYF. The chain combines TRBV4-3 with TRBJ2-5, with 11 bases matching TRBD2. The CDR3 is 17 residues long. From germline, CDR1 is LGHNA and CDR2 YSLEER. The ends lost 4 bases at V and 1 base at J; junction bases unmatched: 8.